These 26 T cell receptor beta chains were all obtained from the same sample, sequenced in a study of shared clonotypes between healthy human individuals. Clones were read by immunoSEQ multiplex PCR, and TCRdb kept only the in-frame ones, dropping some. Among 530,000 or so clones listed, roughly 85% were seen once. The specimen was PBMCs. Receptors originate from a woman in her thirties or forties in good health. Some clones in this sample may be carry-over from other donors' samples.

The V gene is TRBV7-6, the J gene TRBJ2-5, with D tentatively TRBD1 (5 bases). CDR3 length: 15 residues. V was pared by 4 bases and J by 5 bases, with 17 bases between. Germline-derived CDR1 and CDR2 are SGHVS and FNYEAQ. The CDR3 nucleotides read TGTGCCAGCAGCTATAATCCAGACAGTTTGGAGACCCAGTACTTC. Protein product: CASSYNPDSLETQYF.

The chain employs TRBV30 and TRBJ2-6; D possibly uses TRBD1 or TRBD2 (5 bases each). From germline, CDR1 is GTSNPN and CDR2 SVGIG (reference sequence). This CDR3 is built from 15 residues. Trimming removed 0 bases at V and 4 bases at J, with 10 bases between. The CDR3 nucleotides read TGTGCCTGGAGTGTTCTCGGGGCCGGGGCCAACGTCCTGACTTTC. Its protein is CAWSVLGAGANVLTF.

The gene calls are TRBV6-6 and TRBJ1-4, with 7 nucleotides matching TRBD1. The CDR3 extends over 14 amino acids. V was clipped by 2 bases and J by 8 bases; unmatched bases: 5. CDR1 is MNHNY, CDR2 SVGAGI, per germline (reference sequence). CDR3 sequence (DNA): TGTGCCAGCAGTTACAGGGGGCCGGGGGAAAAACTGTTTTTT. As protein: CASSYRGPGEKLFF.

On this clone itself: Different DNA sequences within this sample yield the same CDR3. The chain has TRBV5-1 and TRBJ2-6, with TRBD2 as a possible D gene (5 bases). The ends were cut back, 2 bases at V and 0 bases at J, with 6 bases in the middle. Per the germline V gene, CDR1 is SGHRS and CDR2 is YFSETQ. The CDR3 runs to 15 residues. The DNA of the CDR3 is TGCGCCAGCAGCTTAGGAGGCTCTGGGGCCAACGTCCTGACTTTC. It encodes CASSLGGSGANVLTF.

This clone was detected a few times. The V gene is TRBV18, the J gene TRBJ2-2; 11 nucleotides match TRBD1. The CDR3 contains 17 residues. Germline V gives CDR1 KGHSH, CDR2 LQKENI. V was pared by 3 bases and J by 7 bases, with 10 bases of the junction left unmatched. Here the CDR3 reads CASSPARTGGVSGELFF. CDR3 sequence (DNA): TGTGCCAGCTCACCGGCGAGGACAGGGGGCGTCAGCGGGGAGCTGTTTTTT.

The chain recombines TRBV7-2 with TRBJ1-2; D uncertain. V dropped 7 bases and J dropped 0 bases, with 12 bases sitting between them. Germline lookup yields CDR1 SGHTA and CDR2 FQGNSA. The CDR3 sequence is 14 residues long. In DNA form, the CDR3 reads TGTGCCAGCACCAATCCAAACGCTAACTATGGCTACACCTTC. Translation: CASTNPNANYGYTF. Combining the CDR3 with reference TRBV7-2 and TRBJ1-2 gives the whole variable domain GAGVSQSPSNKVTEKGKDVELRCDPISGHTALYWYRQSLGQGLEFLIYFQGNSAPDKSGLPSDRFSAERTGGSVSTLTIQRTQQEDSAVYLCASTNPNANYGYTFGSGTRLTVV.

The genes are TRBV18 and TRBJ2-3, with 8 positions matching TRBD2. The J segment lost 0 bases and the V segment lost 5 bases, leaving 7 bases of the junction unmatched. The CDR3 contains 16 residues. Per germline, CDR1 KGHSH and CDR2 LQKENI. As DNA, the CDR3 is TGTGCCAGCTCAGCGCGACTAGCGTCTAGCACAGATACGCAGTATTTT. This codes for CASSARLASSTDTQYF. Full variable domain (outside the CDR3, taken from reference TRBV18 and TRBJ2-3): NAGVMQNPRHLVRRRGQEARLRCSPMKGHSHVYWYRQLPEEGLKFMVYLQKENIIDESGMPKERFSAEFPKEGPSILRIQQVVRGDSAAYFCASSARLASSTDTQYFGPGTRLTVL.

A note on this clone: Other DNA sequences of this sample code for an identical CDR3. The chain couples TRBV11-2 to TRBJ2-7; 7 bases map to TRBD1. The CDR3 is 14 amino acids. The V segment lost 1 base and the J segment 4 bases; nucleotides outside the gene matches: 4. Germline CDR1 and CDR2: SGHAT and FQNNGV. The CDR3 sequence is CASSLGTGLYEQYF. The CDR3 coding sequence is TGTGCCAGCAGCTTAGGGACAGGATTATACGAGCAGTACTTC.

The rearrangement joins TRBV29-1 to TRBJ2-7, with D possibly matching TRBD1 (8 bases). Trimming removed 7 bases at V and 5 bases at J, with 15 bases between. The CDR3 contains 12 residues. CDR1 SQVTM and CDR2 ANQGSEA come from the germline V gene. CDR3 sequence reads: CSAKTGGDEQYF. CDR3 DNA: TGCAGCGCTAAAACAGGGGGGGACGAGCAGTACTTC.

As DNA, the CDR3 is TGTGCCAGCAGTGGGGCTAGCGGGAAGAGTTTCGGCACAGATACGCAGTATTTT. Encoded protein: CASSGASGKSFGTDTQYF. The V gene is TRBV28, the J gene TRBJ2-3; 9 bases match TRBD2. The CDR3 runs 18 residues. CDR1 and CDR2 from the germline V gene are MDHEN and SYDVKM. With V trimmed by 5 bases and J by 1 base, 13 bases remained unmatched.

V gene TRBV7-2 combines with J gene TRBJ2-2, with no clear D. Deletions cut 5 bases from V and 0 bases from J, with 7 bases between. This CDR3 spans 14 amino acids. From germline, CDR1 is SGHTA and CDR2 FQGNSA. The CDR3 DNA is TGTGCCAGCAGCCCCCAGACGAACACCGGGGAGCTGTTTTTT. It translates to CASSPQTNTGELFF.

At least ten counts were recorded for this clone. For the CDR3, the DNA is TGCGCCAGCAGTGAGGGACAGGGGTTATCCAGACTCTACACCTTC. Protein product: CASSEGQGLSRLYTF. The chain joins TRBV10-2 to TRBJ1-2, with 9 bases matching TRBD1. The CDR3 is made up of 15 amino acids. Per the germline V gene, CDR1 is WSHSY and CDR2 is SAAADI. The junction had 11 bases not matched to a gene; V was cut back by 2 bases and J by 10 bases.

V is TRBV2 and J is TRBJ2-7; D is ambiguous. V was trimmed by 0 bases and J by 5 bases, leaving 14 bases between them. Germline V gene data show CDR1 as SNHLY and CDR2 as FYNNEI. The CDR3 contains 15 residues. CDR3 protein: CASSEARTPGNEQYF. CDR3 coding DNA: TGTGCCAGCAGTGAAGCTCGGACGCCGGGCAACGAGCAGTACTTC.

This sequence joins TRBV28 and TRBJ2-3, with 7 bases aligning to TRBD2. CDR1 and CDR2 (germline): MDHEN, SYDVKM. With V trimmed by 8 bases and J by 3 bases, 17 bases remained unmatched. The CDR3 runs to 17 residues. The CDR3 protein is CASSGSASGKTTDTQYF. CDR3 sequence (DNA): TGTGCCAGCTCTGGTTCGGCTAGCGGAAAAACGACAGATACGCAGTATTTT.

This clone was seen more than once but under ten times. The chain employs TRBV16 and TRBJ2-7; D is undetermined. Trimming cost V 1 base and J 6 bases, with 4 bases left between them. Per germline, CDR1 KGHSY and CDR2 FQNENV. The CDR3 extends over 11 amino acids. The CDR3 sequence is CASSQYVEQYF. DNA of the CDR3: TGTGCCAGCAGCCAATATGTCGAGCAGTACTTC.

V gene TRBV30 combines with J gene TRBJ2-2; no definite D call. CDR3 length equals 14 residues. Trimming removed 0 bases at V and 0 bases at J, with 5 bases between. CDR1 and CDR2 (germline): GTSNPN, SVGIG (reference sequence). The CDR3 DNA reads TGTGCCTGGAGTGTATATGCGAACACCGGGGAGCTGTTTTTT. This encodes CAWSVYANTGELFF.

This clone is a singleton in its sample. The chain is built from TRBV15 and TRBJ1-5; TRBD1 is a possible D gene (5 bases). The CDR3 spans 13 residues. Trimming pared 2 bases from V and 5 bases from J, leaving 7 bases between. Germline CDR1 LNHNV, CDR2 YYDKDF (reference sequence). The CDR3 coding sequence is TGTGCCACCAGCAGACTAGGGGATCAGCCCCAGCATTTT. It codes for CATSRLGDQPQHF.

The chain uses TRBV7-8 and TRBJ1-3; no definite D call. Germline V lookup: CDR1 SGHVS, CDR2 FQNEAQ. The CDR3 has 15 residues. The germline V and J ends were trimmed by 2 bases and 0 bases, with 8 bases remaining between them. This CDR3 reads CASSLIRSSGNTIYF. Here the CDR3 DNA reads TGTGCCAGCAGCTTAATTAGATCCTCTGGAAACACCATATATTTT.

The chain combines TRBV18 with TRBJ1-2, with D possibly being TRBD1 (6 bases). This CDR3 contains 12 residues. V lost 1 base and J lost 7, with 7 bases in between. Germline values: CDR1 KGHSH, CDR2 LQKENI. CDR3 nucleotides: TGTGCCAGCTCACCACAGGACAGTGGCTACACCTTC. It specifies CASSPQDSGYTF.

The chain couples TRBV5-1 to TRBJ2-1; D might be TRBD1 (6 bases). Germline-derived CDR1 and CDR2 are SGHRS and YFSETQ. The CDR3 contains 16 residues. Between the trimmed V and J ends, which lost 4 bases and 0 bases, there was a span of 14 bases. CDR3 in amino acids: CASSLQGSRSYNEQFF. The CDR3 bases are TGCGCCAGCAGCCTACAGGGTTCACGCTCCTACAATGAGCAGTTCTTC. Full variable domain (remainder filled in from reference TRBV5-1 and TRBJ2-1): KAGVTQTPRYLIKTRGQQVTLSCSPISGHRSVSWYQQTPGQGLQFLFEYFSETQRNKGNFPGRFSGRQFSNSRSEMNVSTLELGDSALYLCASSLQGSRSYNEQFFGPGTRLTVL.

J is TRBJ2-5 and V is TRBV5-4; D could derive from TRBD1 or TRBD2 (5 bases each). The CDR3 runs to 12 residues. The V end was cut by 3 bases, the J end by 9 bases, with 12 bases between. Germline V gene sequence: CDR1 SGHNT, CDR2 YYREEE (reference sequence). Here the CDR3 reads CASSWGSMAQYF. For the CDR3, the DNA is TGTGCCAGCAGCTGGGGGAGCATGGCCCAGTACTTC.

This chain connects TRBV5-1 to TRBJ2-5; the match to TRBD2 covers 9 bases. Germline V gene sequence: CDR1 SGHRS, CDR2 YFSETQ. V was pared by 0 bases and J by 5 bases, with 5 bases of the junction left unmatched. This CDR3 is 15 amino acids long. The CDR3 protein is CASSLDSGSGETQYF. The CDR3 DNA sequence: TGCGCCAGCAGCTTGGATAGCGGGAGCGGGGAGACCCAGTACTTC.

The genes are TRBV5-4 and TRBJ2-3; 8 positions match TRBD1. Germline V gene data show CDR1 as SGHNT and CDR2 as YYREEE (reference sequence). The CDR3 runs 14 residues. J was trimmed by 2 bases and V by 6 bases; bases with no gene match: 5. CDR3 residues: CASTRQGFTDTQYF. In nucleotides, the CDR3 is TGTGCCAGCACCCGACAGGGGTTCACAGATACGCAGTATTTT.

This chain joins TRBV5-1 and TRBJ2-3; D is uncertain. The CDR3 has 15 amino acids. Trimming cost V 0 bases and J 2 bases, with 10 bases left between them. Germline CDR1 and CDR2: SGHRS and YFSETQ. CDR3: CASSLELGFTDTQYF. The CDR3 nucleotides are TGCGCCAGCAGCTTGGAGTTAGGGTTCACAGATACGCAGTATTTT.

In this sample, this clone turned up a few times. This chain uses TRBV27 with TRBJ2-1, with a possible D match to TRBD1 (5 bases). CDR1 and CDR2 (germline): MNHEY, SMNVEV (reference sequence). This CDR3 contains 11 residues. The V and J ends lost 6 bases and 9 bases respectively, with 9 bases between them. The DNA for the CDR3 is TGTGCCAGCAGAATTAGGGGTGAGCAGTTCTTC. It encodes CASRIRGEQFF.

In this sample, this clone turned up a few times. The chain combines TRBV29-1 with TRBJ2-7; D unclear. The CDR3 consists of 14 residues. Germline V CDR1 and CDR2: SQVTM, ANQGSEA. Between the trimmed V and J ends, which lost 3 bases and 6 bases, there was a span of 18 bases. The CDR3 region is CSVEVGYLDREQYF. As DNA, the CDR3 is TGCAGCGTTGAGGTGGGCTATCTCGATCGCGAGCAGTACTTC.